This entry lists 14 T cell receptor beta chains sequenced from one sample in a study of cytomegalovirus exposure and HLA in healthy donors. PCR was performed using 60 Vbeta and 13 Jbeta primers. Sequenced by immunoSEQ multiplex PCR; TCRdb stores in-frame clones only, minus some. This sample's clone table lists 95,000 to 150,000 clones. The material sequenced was PBMCs. These receptors were collected from a man aged 25 to 45 in good health and CMV-seronegative.

This chain uses TRBV4-3 with TRBJ2-7; TRBD2 aligns across 8 bases. Germline assignment: CDR1 LGHNA and CDR2 YSLEER. This CDR3 has 15 amino acids. Losses at the gene ends were 0 bases for V and 3 bases for J; bases not matched to a gene: 4. The CDR3 region has the DNA TGCGCCAGCAGCCAAGAAACTAGCGGAATCTACGAGCAGTACTTC. Protein: CASSQETSGIYEQYF.

The chain has TRBV10-3 and TRBJ2-6; no definite D call. Germline CDR1 is ENHRY and CDR2 is SYGVKD. This CDR3 contains 16 residues. V lost 3 bases and J 4 bases, leaving 13 bases between the germline ends. CDR3: CAISDPREEGANVLTF. The CDR3 nucleotides are TGTGCCATCAGTGACCCGCGCGAGGAAGGGGCCAACGTCCTGACTTTC.

The genes are TRBV7-8 and TRBJ2-3, with 7 bases that match TRBD2. CDR1 is SGHVS and CDR2 is FQNEAQ in the germline V gene. J was trimmed by 0 bases and V by 8 bases; bases with no gene match: 14. This CDR3 spans 17 amino acids. CDR3: CASYFGPGGRSTDTQYF. DNA of the CDR3: TGTGCCAGCTACTTCGGCCCGGGAGGTAGGAGCACAGATACGCAGTATTTT.

The chain recombines TRBV29-1 with TRBJ1-1; perhaps TRBD1 as D (6 bases). V lost 7 bases and J lost 3, with 18 bases in between. The germline V gene encodes CDR1 SQVTM and CDR2 ANQGSEA. This CDR3 has 14 amino acids. CDR3 nucleotide sequence: TGCAGCGCCGGGCCAGGGGTGGAGCACACTGAAGCTTTCTTT. It specifies CSAGPGVEHTEAFF.

The V call is TRBV19, the J call TRBJ2-2, with a tentative D call TRBD2 (5 bases). This CDR3 spans 17 amino acids. The ends were cut back, 5 bases at V and 4 bases at J, with 20 bases in the middle. Per germline, CDR1 LNHDA and CDR2 SQIVND (reference sequence). The CDR3 region has the DNA TGTGCCAGTAGTCCCGGCGGGCGTAGTATCGGCACCGGGGAGCTGTTTTTT. This encodes CASSPGGRSIGTGELFF.

This chain joins TRBV27 and TRBJ2-3; perhaps TRBD1 as D (6 bases). The CDR3 consists of 13 residues. The germline V and J ends were trimmed by 6 bases and 7 bases, with 14 bases remaining between them. Looked up from germline, CDR1 is MNHEY and CDR2 is SMNVEV (reference sequence). Here the CDR3 DNA reads TGTGCCAGCAGACAGGGCGGGTTAAATACGCAGTATTTT. It translates to CASRQGGLNTQYF.

This chain connects TRBV14 to TRBJ2-5, with TRBD2 identical over 8 bases. The CDR3 is 16 amino acids. Germline values: CDR1 SGHDN, CDR2 FVKESK. Unmatched junction bases numbered 10, after V lost 3 bases and J lost 4 bases. The CDR3 region has the DNA TGTGCCAGCAGCCACCCAACCGGGACTAGAAGAGAGACCCAGTACTTC. Translation gives CASSHPTGTRRETQYF.

V is TRBV7-9 and J is TRBJ2-1, with 8 nucleotides matching TRBD2. The CDR3 loop spans 13 amino acids. J was trimmed by 8 bases and V by 4 bases; bases with no gene match: 4. Germline loops: CDR1 SEHNR, CDR2 FQNEAQ (reference sequence). The CDR3 coding sequence is TGTGCCAGCAGCTACGGGACTAGGCATGAGCAGTTCTTC. This gives the protein CASSYGTRHEQFF. The whole variable domain, remainder taken from reference TRBV7-9 and TRBJ2-1, is DTGVSQNPRHKITKRGQNVTFRCDPISEHNRLYWYRQTLGQGPEFLTYFQNEAQLEKSRLLSDRFSAERPKGSFSTLEIQRTEQGDSAMYLCASSYGTRHEQFFGPGTRLTVL.

The chain couples TRBV7-2 to TRBJ1-1; D is perhaps TRBD1 (6 bases). The ends were cut back, 4 bases at V and 12 bases at J, with 18 bases in the middle. CDR1 and CDR2 from the germline V gene are SGHTA and FQGNSA. This CDR3 contains 13 residues. CDR3 amino acids: CASSSERQGRPFF. DNA of the CDR3: TGTGCCAGCAGCTCCGAAAGGCAGGGGAGACCTTTCTTT.

V gene TRBV30 combines with J gene TRBJ1-1; TRBD1 matches at 8 bases. The CDR3 loop spans 14 amino acids. V dropped 1 base and J dropped 10; count of bases not matched to a gene: 11. The V gene's germline CDR1 is GTSNPN and CDR2 SVGIG (reference sequence). CDR3 amino acids: CAWSADRGWLGAFF. CDR3 bases: TGTGCCTGGAGTGCAGACAGGGGTTGGCTCGGAGCTTTCTTT.

V is TRBV29-1 and J is TRBJ1-1; perhaps TRBD1 as D (5 bases). The CDR3 runs to 15 residues. V lost 6 bases and J 1 base, leaving 18 bases between the germline ends. Germline V gives CDR1 SQVTM, CDR2 ANQGSEA. The CDR3 DNA reads as TGCAGCGTGGGGTTTACTGGGACTGGGAACACTGAAGCTTTCTTT. Its protein is CSVGFTGTGNTEAFF.

This sequence joins TRBV4-1 and TRBJ2-5, with 12 bases lining up with TRBD2. The CDR3 is 19 residues long. The V gene's germline CDR1 is MGHRA and CDR2 YSYEKL. V lost 4 bases to trimming and J lost 5 bases; unmatched junction nucleotides: 17. The CDR3, as DNA: TGCGCCAGCAGCCGCGGACTAGCGGGGAGAGAGGACGGGTCTGAGACCCAGTACTTC. This encodes CASSRGLAGREDGSETQYF.

The V call is TRBV27, the J call TRBJ1-6; TRBD1 is a possible D gene (5 bases). Germline V lookup: CDR1 MNHEY, CDR2 SMNVEV (reference sequence). Trimming took 1 base from V and 6 from J, leaving 13 bases between them. The CDR3 contains 16 residues. CDR3 DNA: TGTGCCAGCAGTTTATTTAGTGACAGTCGTAATTCACCCCTCCACTTT. Its translation: CASSLFSDSRNSPLHF.

The chain recombines TRBV30 with TRBJ2-7; the D is unclear. Germline lookup yields CDR1 GTSNPN and CDR2 SVGIG (reference sequence). CDR3 length equals 14 residues. V was trimmed by 4 bases and J by 0 bases, leaving 13 bases between them. The CDR3 spells CAWTSFLSSYEQYF. The CDR3 DNA is TGTGCCTGGACAAGCTTCCTAAGCTCCTACGAGCAGTACTTC. Filled out from reference TRBV30 and TRBJ2-7, the complete variable domain reads SQTIHQWPATLVQPVGSPLSLECTVEGTSNPNLYWYRQAAGRGLQLLFYSVGIGQISSEVPQNLSASRPQDRQFILSSKKLLLSDSGFYLCAWTSFLSSYEQYFGPGTRLTVT.